These T cell receptor beta chains were read from a single sample in a study of blood T cell repertoires in COVID-19. The method was immunoSEQ multiplex PCR; TCRdb's version includes in-frame clones alone and lacks a portion of them. The data contain approximately 210,000 clones, approximately 91% of them singletons. Sequenced input: peripheral blood. Receptors were obtained from a woman in her thirties or forties with acute or convalescent COVID-19. The CDR3 runs from the conserved cysteine through the conserved F or W. Fields, in order: D gene, V gene, J gene, clone size, CDR3 DNA, CDR3 protein. The D gene is left open where the match is weak. Where a row states a size, it is once, few, many or the class of an expanded clone; other rows omit it.

d_gene: NA
v_gene: TRBV15
j_gene: TRBJ1-3
abundance: NA
CDR3nt: TGTGCCACCAGCAGAGAACTTATCGGAAACACCATATATTTT
CDR3aa: CATSRELIGNTIYF

d_gene: NA
v_gene: TRBV18
j_gene: TRBJ1-2
abundance: NA
CDR3nt: TGTGCCAGCTCACCAAGTCGGGAGTCCTATGGCTACACCTTC
CDR3aa: CASSPSRESYGYTF

d_gene: TRBD1
v_gene: TRBV29-1
j_gene: TRBJ1-1
abundance: NA
CDR3nt: TGCAGCGTTCCTGGAGGGCAGGGGGGCACTGAAGCTTTCTTT
CDR3aa: CSVPGGQGGTEAFF

d_gene: TRBD2
v_gene: TRBV5-1
j_gene: TRBJ2-3
abundance: NA
CDR3nt: TGCGCCAGCAGCTCGGGGACTAGCGGGGGTACAGATACGCAGTATTTT
CDR3aa: CASSSGTSGGTDTQYF

d_gene: TRBD1
v_gene: TRBV5-1
j_gene: TRBJ1-2
abundance: NA
CDR3nt: TGCGCCAGCAGCCTGGTTGGACAGGCGAGTGACTATGGCTACACCTTC
CDR3aa: CASSLVGQASDYGYTF

d_gene: TRBD2
v_gene: TRBV7-2
j_gene: TRBJ2-3
abundance: NA
CDR3nt: TGTGCCAGCAGCTCGGGACTAGCAACAGATACGCAGTATTTT
CDR3aa: CASSSGLATDTQYF

d_gene: NA
v_gene: TRBV5-1
j_gene: TRBJ2-1
abundance: NA
CDR3nt: TGCGCCAGCAGCTTGGCAGCCGTCAGGATCTCCTACAATGAGCAGTTCTTC
CDR3aa: CASSLAAVRISYNEQFF

d_gene: TRBD1
v_gene: TRBV7-8
j_gene: TRBJ1-3
abundance: NA
CDR3nt: TGTGCCAGCAGTTCCCGACGGGACAGCCTAAGCTCTGGAAACACCATATATTTT
CDR3aa: CASSSRRDSLSSGNTIYF

d_gene: TRBD1
v_gene: TRBV6-6
j_gene: TRBJ1-5
abundance: NA
CDR3nt: TGTGCCAGCACTGACAGGGTCTCCGATCAGCCCCAGCATTTT
CDR3aa: CASTDRVSDQPQHF

d_gene: NA
v_gene: TRBV3-1/TRBV3-2
j_gene: TRBJ2-5
abundance: NA
CDR3nt: TGTGCCAGCAGCCAAGAGTTCCGAGGGGAGACCCAGTACTTC
CDR3aa: CASSQEFRGETQYF

d_gene: NA
v_gene: TRBV12-3/TRBV12-4
j_gene: TRBJ1-6
abundance: NA
CDR3nt: TGTGCCAGCAGCCCGTTCGATCTCGGGTCCCTCCACTTT
CDR3aa: CASSPFDLGSLHF

d_gene: TRBD2
v_gene: TRBV7-2
j_gene: TRBJ2-5
abundance: NA
CDR3nt: TGTGCCAGCAGCGCCAGCGGGGTACAAGAGACCCAGTACTTC
CDR3aa: CASSASGVQETQYF

d_gene: NA
v_gene: TRBV27
j_gene: TRBJ1-4
abundance: NA
CDR3nt: TGTGCCAGCAGTTTCAATCAGGCTAATGAAAAACTGTTTTTT
CDR3aa: CASSFNQANEKLFF

d_gene: NA
v_gene: TRBV6-5
j_gene: TRBJ1-2
abundance: NA
CDR3nt: TGTGCCAGCAGCCAGGGCATGGGCTACACCTTC
CDR3aa: CASSQGMGYTF

d_gene: NA
v_gene: TRBV9
j_gene: TRBJ1-2
abundance: NA
CDR3nt: TGTGCCAGCAGCCCTATGGGGGGGGGCCGAAGAAACTATGGCTACACCTTC
CDR3aa: CASSPMGGGRRNYGYTF

d_gene: NA
v_gene: TRBV28
j_gene: TRBJ1-2
abundance: NA
CDR3nt: TGTGCCAGCACACCCTTTAGGGGAACTAACTATGGCTACACCTTC
CDR3aa: CASTPFRGTNYGYTF

d_gene: TRBD2
v_gene: TRBV2
j_gene: TRBJ2-2
abundance: NA
CDR3nt: TGTGCCAGCAGACCTGGGGGGGGTCCCGGGGAGCTGTTTTTT
CDR3aa: CASRPGGGPGELFF

d_gene: TRBD1
v_gene: TRBV3-1/TRBV3-2
j_gene: TRBJ1-2
abundance: NA
CDR3nt: TGTGCCAGCAGCCAAGGTGACAGGGGGGGCTATGGCTACACCTTC
CDR3aa: CASSQGDRGGYGYTF

d_gene: NA
v_gene: TRBV15
j_gene: TRBJ1-3
abundance: few
CDR3nt: TGTGCCACCAGCAGCGCTGGGGCATCCGTTCCTGGGAACACCATATATTTT
CDR3aa: CATSSAGASVPGNTIYF

d_gene: NA
v_gene: TRBV5-6
j_gene: TRBJ1-5
abundance: NA
CDR3nt: TGTGCCAGCAGCTTAGGGGTGGGACAGCCCCAGCATTTT
CDR3aa: CASSLGVGQPQHF

d_gene: TRBD2
v_gene: TRBV13
j_gene: TRBJ2-3
abundance: NA
CDR3nt: TGTGCCAGCAGCTCCTTAGCGGGGGGCCACACAGATACGCAGTATTTT
CDR3aa: CASSSLAGGHTDTQYF

d_gene: NA
v_gene: TRBV9
j_gene: TRBJ2-6
abundance: NA
CDR3nt: TGTGCCAGCAGCACGGAGGGCGGGAAAGTCCTGACTTTC
CDR3aa: CASSTEGGKVLTF